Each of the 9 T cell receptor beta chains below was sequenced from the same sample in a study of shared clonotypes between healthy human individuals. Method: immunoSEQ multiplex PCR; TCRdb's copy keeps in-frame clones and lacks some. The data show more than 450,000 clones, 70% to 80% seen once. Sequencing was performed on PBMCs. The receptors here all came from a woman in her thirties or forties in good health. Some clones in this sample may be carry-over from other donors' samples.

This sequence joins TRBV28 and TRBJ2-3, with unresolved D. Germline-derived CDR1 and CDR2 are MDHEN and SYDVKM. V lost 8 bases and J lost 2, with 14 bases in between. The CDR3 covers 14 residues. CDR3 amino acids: CASGTGPPTDTQYF. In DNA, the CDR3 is TGTGCCAGCGGAACCGGCCCCCCCACAGATACGCAGTATTTT. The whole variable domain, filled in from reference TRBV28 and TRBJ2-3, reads DVKVTQSSRYLVKRTGEKVFLECVQDMDHENMFWYRQDPGLGLRLIYFSYDVKMKEKGDIPEGYSVSREKKERFSLILESASTNQTSMYLCASGTGPPTDTQYFGPGTRLTVL.

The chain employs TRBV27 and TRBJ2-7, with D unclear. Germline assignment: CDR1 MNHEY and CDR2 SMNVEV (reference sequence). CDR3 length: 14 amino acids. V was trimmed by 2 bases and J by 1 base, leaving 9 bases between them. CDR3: CASSLRADSYEQYF. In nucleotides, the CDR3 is TGTGCCAGCAGTTTAAGGGCGGATTCCTACGAGCAGTACTTC.

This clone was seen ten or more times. The CDR3 sequence is CASSPRTGKNTEAFF. The CDR3 bases are TGTGCCAGCAGCCCAAGGACAGGGAAGAACACTGAAGCTTTCTTT. The V gene is TRBV11-2, the J gene TRBJ1-1; TRBD1 matches 8 bases. Germline loops: CDR1 SGHAT, CDR2 FQNNGV. CDR3 length: 15 amino acids. V trimming: 5 bases; J trimming: 1 base; junction bases outside the gene matches: 6.

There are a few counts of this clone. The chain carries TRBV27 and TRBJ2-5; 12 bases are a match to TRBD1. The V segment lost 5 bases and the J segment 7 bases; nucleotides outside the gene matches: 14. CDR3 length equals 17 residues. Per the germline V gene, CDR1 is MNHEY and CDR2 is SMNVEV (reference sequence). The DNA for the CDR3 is TGTGCCAGCAGTCCTTTGGGGACAGGGGGCAGGAGCGGGACCCAGTACTTC. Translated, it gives CASSPLGTGGRSGTQYF.

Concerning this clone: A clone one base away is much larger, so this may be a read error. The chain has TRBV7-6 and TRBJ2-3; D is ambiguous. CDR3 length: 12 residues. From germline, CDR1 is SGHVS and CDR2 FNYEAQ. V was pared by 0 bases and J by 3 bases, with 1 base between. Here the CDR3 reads CASSLATDTQYF. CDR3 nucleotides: TGTGCCAGCAGCTTAGCGACAGATACGCAGTATTTT.

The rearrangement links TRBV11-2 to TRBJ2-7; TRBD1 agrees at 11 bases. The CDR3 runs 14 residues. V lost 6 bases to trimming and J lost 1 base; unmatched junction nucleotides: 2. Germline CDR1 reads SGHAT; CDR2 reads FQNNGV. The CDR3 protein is CASSWDRGSYEQYF. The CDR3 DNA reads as TGTGCCAGCAGTTGGGACAGGGGGTCCTACGAGCAGTACTTC.

CDR3 amino acids: CASSYSLGGSYNEQFF. Written as DNA, the CDR3 is TGTGCCAGCAGTTACTCTCTAGGGGGGTCCTACAATGAGCAGTTCTTC. J is TRBJ2-1 and V is TRBV6-5; D is tentatively TRBD1 or TRBD2 (6 bases each). The CDR3 covers 16 residues. V dropped 0 bases and J dropped 1 base, with 10 bases sitting between them. Germline CDR1 MNHEY, CDR2 SVGAGI.

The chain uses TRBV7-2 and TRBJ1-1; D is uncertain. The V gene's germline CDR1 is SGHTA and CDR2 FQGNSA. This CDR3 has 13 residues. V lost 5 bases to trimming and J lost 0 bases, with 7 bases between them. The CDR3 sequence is CASSPHMNTEAFF. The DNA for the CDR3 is TGTGCCAGCAGCCCCCACATGAACACTGAAGCTTTCTTT.

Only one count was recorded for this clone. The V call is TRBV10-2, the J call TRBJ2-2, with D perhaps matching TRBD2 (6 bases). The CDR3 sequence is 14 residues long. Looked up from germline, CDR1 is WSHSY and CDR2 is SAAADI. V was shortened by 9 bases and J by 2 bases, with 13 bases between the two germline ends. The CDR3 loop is CASKDSGNTGELFF. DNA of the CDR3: TGCGCCAGTAAGGATAGCGGCAACACCGGGGAGCTGTTTTTT.